The entry below describes one T cell receptor (beta chain). Clones were sequenced by immunoSEQ multiplex PCR, and TCRdb holds only the in-frame ones, with some missing. Seen here are roughly 60,000 clones, 85% to 90% observed once, and the top ten hold 14%. These data belong to a study of OX40 agonist ivuxolimab in advanced cancers. Germline assignment: CDR1 SGDLS and CDR2 YYNGEE. V lost 0 bases, J lost 2 bases, and 10 bases lay in between. The CDR3 covers 15 residues. The receptor comes from an adult with an advanced solid tumor such as melanoma, head and neck, liver or kidney cancer. The starting material was CD4+ or CD8+ T cells sorted from blood, obtained in a trial of the OX40 agonist ivuxolimab. This chain links TRBV9 with TRBJ2-3; D gene uncertain. The DNA of the CDR3 is TGTGCCAGCAGCGTAGTCGGCGTGGCCACAGATACGCAGTATTTT. As protein: CASSVVGVATDTQYF.